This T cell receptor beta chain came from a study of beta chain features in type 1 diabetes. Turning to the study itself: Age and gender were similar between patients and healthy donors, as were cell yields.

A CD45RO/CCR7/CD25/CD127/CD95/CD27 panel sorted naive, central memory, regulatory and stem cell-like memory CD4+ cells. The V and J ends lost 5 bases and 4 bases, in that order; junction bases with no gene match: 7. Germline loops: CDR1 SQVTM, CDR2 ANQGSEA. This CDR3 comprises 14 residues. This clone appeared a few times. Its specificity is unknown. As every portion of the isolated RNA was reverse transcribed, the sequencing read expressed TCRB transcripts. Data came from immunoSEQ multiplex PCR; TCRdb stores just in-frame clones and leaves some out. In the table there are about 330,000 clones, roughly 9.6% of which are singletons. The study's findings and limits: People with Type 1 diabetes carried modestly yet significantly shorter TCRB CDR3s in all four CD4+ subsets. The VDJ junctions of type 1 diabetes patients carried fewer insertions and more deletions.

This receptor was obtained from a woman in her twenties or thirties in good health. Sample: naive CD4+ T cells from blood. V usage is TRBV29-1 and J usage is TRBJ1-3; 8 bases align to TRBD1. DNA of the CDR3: TGCAGCGTTAACCCAGGGGGCAGAGGAAACACCATATATTTT. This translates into CSVNPGGRGNTIYF.